This TCR beta chain was recovered during a study of shared clonotypes between healthy human individuals. The assay was immunoSEQ multiplex PCR, and TCRdb's table has in-frame clones only and misses some. The profile shows some 89,000 clones, 67% of them singletons. Points from the study as a whole: Compared with clonotypes that all four donors shared, non-shared clonotypes had lower generation probabilities.

A note on this clone: Its antigen remains unidentified.

V lost 2 bases to trimming and J lost 7 bases; unmatched junction nucleotides: 8. The CDR3 consists of 16 residues. Germline CDR1 MGHRA, CDR2 YSYEKL. Input material: memory CD8+ T cells sorted from blood. Subset: CD45RO+ cells pooled with CCR7-negative TemRA cells. V usage is TRBV4-1 and J usage is TRBJ2-1; 10 bases match TRBD2. The TCR comes from a young man in good health. CDR3 DNA sequence: TGCGCCAGCAGCCAACCAACTAGCGGGATCGGGAATGAGCAGTTCTTC. Its protein product is CASSQPTSGIGNEQFF.